This TCR beta chain was identified during a study of blood T cell repertoires in COVID-19 (dated by TCRdb to the early 2020s). Regarding the study in general: Samples covering the acute and convalescent phases of COVID-19 were provided by collaborators in the United States, Italy and Spain. The samples were drawn from the first 160 participants of the ongoing ImmuneRACE study and from 950 to 1,500 subjects provided by 6 global collaborators. The repertoires were released in a freely available public database meant as a resource for research on the immune response to SARS-CoV-2. Deeply sampled blood TCRbeta repertoires from subjects exposed to, actively infected with, or recovered from COVID-19 were included in the dataset. The prospective study material was composed of cDNA or gDNA derived from T cells, B-cell-depleted T cells, or PBMCs. A de-identified subject ID, COVID-19 status, age in years and sex were almost always included in the sample metadata. Where available, HLA class I and class II types were obtained from metadata supplied by the sample provider rather than from assay-based typing.

TCRbeta CDR3 regions were amplified from genomic DNA using the immunoSEQ Assay, a bias-controlled multiplex PCR. On the authors' methods: The number of nucleated cells in each sample was estimated from the amplification of reference gene primers within the assay. To quantify the absolute abundance of each unique TCRbeta CDR3 rearrangement, sequence reads were collapsed and filtered. For each sample, productive Simpson clonality was calculated by taking the square root of Simpson's diversity index across productive rearrangements. The source is immuneACCESS, and TCRdb retained only in-frame sequences with V and J called. Part of the clones is not carried over; for the studies checked, unresolved V genes explain less than half of this, and the remainder is unexplained. V, J and clone size were drawn from that table, and D and trimming were deduced from the DNA. This sample lists fewer than 200,000 clones; about four fifths were detected once. The ten largest account for about 12% of the sample.

Participants in the prospective study were aged about 18 to 89 years, lived in 20 to 25 United States geographic areas, and enrolled through a virtual design. In the prospective study, participants were assigned to cohorts based on the clinical history participants reported in a screening survey and a study questionnaire. ImmuneRACE Cohort 3 recovered participants were defined by two consecutive negative NP/OP PCR tests, healthcare professional clearance, or symptom resolution. In the prospective study, mobile phlebotomists collected whole blood, serum and a nasopharyngeal or oropharyngeal swab from each participant. Over a roughly two-month period, participants in the prospective study had the option of providing additional blood draws and questionnaires. Before DNA extraction, prospective study blood samples were shipped either frozen or at room temperature. What the authors observed across the whole study: How much clinical and demographic metadata was included differed by source and by participant, and the metadata was provided uncurated.

For CDR1 and CDR2, the germline V gene (reference sequence) lists SGHNT and YYREEE. The CDR3 contains 15 residues, cysteine and phenylalanine counted. Only the CDR3 portion is preserved as DNA: 45 bases, with reading frame beginning at the first base. Trimmed from V: 3 bases; trimmed from J: 2 bases; junction bases lacking a gene match: 5. Remarks on this clone: Its binding antigen is unknown. Base quality data are lacking; no much larger clone is found one base away.

This TCR was sampled from a man aged 45-65 years who had recovered from COVID-19. The sequenced sample consisted of PBMCs or T cells enriched from blood (not recorded which). The V and J genes are TRBV5-4 and TRBJ2-1; 7 central bases correspond to TRBD2. The base sequence is TGTGCCAGCAGCTCGCCCGCGGGGGCCTACAATGAGCAGTTCTTC. Its product reads: CASSSPAGAYNEQFF.